The present entry profiles one T cell receptor (beta chain) with its context. Its antigen remains unidentified. The sample holds no much larger clone one base away, and base qualities are not on file. TCRbeta CDR3 regions were amplified from genomic DNA by means of the immunoSEQ Assay, a bias-controlled multiplex PCR. The published analysis was carried out like this. Nucleated cell counts per sample were estimated from amplification of reference gene primers within the assay. To quantify the absolute abundance of each unique TCRbeta CDR3 rearrangement, sequence reads were collapsed and filtered. For each sample, productive Simpson clonality was calculated as the square root of Simpson's diversity index over productive rearrangements. TCRdb limited this immuneACCESS table to in-frame rearrangements with V and J called. A share of clones is missing; checked studies link under half to unresolved V genes, and the rest is unexplained. The D gene and trimming were derived from the DNA, and the V and J assignments and clone size from that table. The sample yields 200,000 to 250,000 clones; about 84% were counted once. Jointly, the top ten make up 1.8% of the sample.

Participants in the prospective study were aged roughly 18 to 100 years, lived in more than 20 United States geographic areas, and enrolled through a virtual design. To assign participants to cohorts, the prospective study relied on clinical history that participants themselves reported in a screening survey and a study questionnaire. ImmuneRACE Cohort 3 recovered participants were defined by two consecutive negative NP/OP PCR tests, healthcare professional clearance, or symptom resolution. Each participant in the prospective study had whole blood, serum and a nasopharyngeal or oropharyngeal swab collected by mobile phlebotomists. Over an approximately 2-month period, participants in the prospective study had the option of providing additional blood draws and questionnaires. Blood samples from the prospective study were shipped frozen or at room temperature prior to DNA extraction. The sample originates from a study of blood T cell repertoires in COVID-19 (dated by TCRdb to 2020 to 2022). Regarding the study in general: Collaborator samples came from the United States, Italy and Spain and covered acute and convalescent phases of COVID-19. The dataset comprised deeply sampled blood TCRbeta repertoires from subjects exposed to, actively infected with, or recovered from COVID-19. The sample metadata nearly always contained a de-identified subject ID, COVID-19 status, age in years and sex. The material from the prospective study consisted of cDNA or gDNA derived from T cells, B-cell-depleted T cells, or PBMCs. HLA class I and class II types, where available, came from metadata supplied by the sample provider rather than from assay-based typing. The repertoires were made available in a free public database intended to serve as a resource for research on the immune response to SARS-CoV-2. The samples were drawn from the first 160 participants of the ongoing ImmuneRACE study and from more than 1,000 subjects provided by 6 global collaborators. The full study reports these points: The quantity of clinical and demographic metadata differed by source and by participant and was supplied without curation.

The CDR3 contains 16 residues, cysteine and phenylalanine counted. Only CDR3 DNA is held: 48 bases, read in frame from base 1. As encoded in the germline V gene, CDR1 is SGDLS while CDR2 is YYNGEE. The V and J ends are trimmed by 0 bases and 4 bases, leaving 16 bases between them. The source is a man aged 60 to 69 who had recovered from COVID-19. The chain is encoded by TRBV9 joined to TRBJ1-1, and TRBD1 may be the D gene, going by 5 matching bases. Material: PBMCs or T cells enriched from blood (not recorded which). The DNA sequence is TGTGCCAGCAGCGTAGGGGGGAGGGTCTTCGGCACTGAAGCTTTCTTT. Its coded protein is CASSVGGRVFGTEAFF.